The 25 T cell receptor beta chains below were found in one sample sequenced in a study of T-cell reconstitution after alpha-beta-depleted transplantation in children. Unique molecular identifiers were used to barcode this TCRbeta library. TCRdb re-derived calls from the PCR reads in MiXCR, one entry per CDR3 protein. The sample lists roughly 570,000 distinct CDR3 sequences; 27% were seen once. The sequences come from PBMCs, collected before TCRalphabeta/CD19-depleted stem cell transplant. All receptors come from a boy under two years old with Wiskott-Aldrich syndrome, due to receive a stem cell transplant.

In its sample, this clonotype was seen a few times. The chain links TRBV18 to TRBJ2-7; 9 positions agree with TRBD1. The CDR3 spans 16 residues. V shed 3 bases and J 4 bases; nucleotides not matched to a gene: 10. Germline lookup yields CDR1 KGHSH and CDR2 LQKENI. The DNA of the CDR3 is TGTGCCAGCTCACCCAATCAGGGGGACAGGGAATACGAGCAGTACTTC. It is translated as CASSPNQGDREYEQYF.

A word on this clonotype: This may come from a read error, since a much larger clone is one base off. The rearrangement joins TRBV5-5 to TRBJ1-2; 9 bases map to TRBD1. CDR3 length: 15 amino acids. Germline trimming cut 1 base from V and 6 bases from J; bases unmatched to any gene: 7. Germline lookup yields CDR1 SGHKS and CDR2 YYEKEE (reference sequence). The CDR3 sequence is CASSLIGTGINGYTF. The CDR3 nucleotides read TGTGCCAGCAGCTTGATTGGGACAGGGATCAATGGCTACACCTTC. Full variable domain (missing parts from reference TRBV5-5 and TRBJ1-2): DAGVTQSPTHLIKTRGQQVTLRCSPISGHKSVSWYQQVLGQGPQFIFQYYEKEERGRGNFPDRFSARQFPNYSSELNVNALLLGDSALYLCASSLIGTGINGYTFGSGTRLTVV.

This clonotype was seen just once. Here the CDR3 reads CSATQDVGSTDTQYF. CDR3 bases: TGCAGTGCTACCCAGGACGTGGGTAGCACAGATACGCAGTATTTT. V gene TRBV20-1 combines with J gene TRBJ2-3; no reliable D call. The V gene lost 4 bases and the J gene lost 0 bases, with 14 bases spanning the gap. CDR3 size: 15 residues. CDR1 is DFQATT and CDR2 is SNEGSKA in the germline V gene (reference sequence).

The chain has TRBV28 and TRBJ2-7; 9 bases agree with TRBD2. The ends lost 5 bases at V and 5 bases at J; junction bases unmatched: 16. This CDR3 has 17 amino acids. Germline CDR1 is MDHEN and CDR2 is SYDVKM. CDR3 bases: TGTGCCAGCAGTCTCTTGGGGCGGCGGGAGGGGAGGAACGAGCAGTACTTC. Translated, it gives CASSLLGRREGRNEQYF. Full variable domain (remainder filled in from reference TRBV28 and TRBJ2-7): DVKVTQSSRYLVKRTGEKVFLECVQDMDHENMFWYRQDPGLGLRLIYFSYDVKMKEKGDIPEGYSVSREKKERFSLILESASTNQTSMYLCASSLLGRREGRNEQYFGPGTRLTVT.

This clonotype has more than one count but fewer than ten. V and J are TRBV12-3 or TRBV12-4 and TRBJ2-1; 8 bases match TRBD1. This CDR3 has 16 amino acids. J lost 7 bases, V lost 2 bases, and 10 bases had no gene match. CDR3 protein: CASSLSPGGRGNEQFF. CDR3 coding DNA: TGTGCCAGCAGTTTAAGTCCAGGGGGCCGTGGGAATGAGCAGTTCTTC.

The chain links TRBV21-1 to TRBJ1-1; the table's TRBD1 call for D was not verified on the DNA. TRBV21-1 is a listed pseudogene. The CDR3 totals 17 residues. This chain's CDR3 is CARRPGTGTLMNTEAFF. Written as DNA, the CDR3 is TGTGCCAGACGCCCCGGGACAGGGACACTCATGAACACTGAAGCTTTCTTT.

This clonotype has only a few counts. The CDR3 is CSARDLGLAGVLYF. The DNA for the CDR3 is TGCAGTGCTAGAGATCTAGGACTAGCGGGAGTTTTGTACTTC. This sequence joins TRBV20-1 and TRBJ2-7, with 13 nucleotides matching TRBD2. Germline lookup yields CDR1 DFQATT and CDR2 SNEGSKA (reference sequence). V lost 0 bases and J lost 12; bases outside the gene matches: 8. The CDR3 consists of 14 residues.

The chain employs TRBV20-1 and TRBJ1-5, with 9 bases lining up with TRBD1. Germline V gene sequence: CDR1 DFQATT, CDR2 SNEGSKA (reference sequence). Trimming took 5 bases from V and 2 from J; bases not matched to a gene: 4. There are 14 residues in the CDR3. CDR3 protein: CSARTGAGNQPQHF. Written as DNA, the CDR3 is TGCAGTGCTCGGACAGGGGCTGGCAATCAGCCCCAGCATTTT.

This clonotype was found a few times. The rearrangement links TRBV7-2 to TRBJ1-1, with TRBD1 matching over 9 bases. The germline V gene has CDR1 SGHTA and CDR2 FQGNSA. The CDR3 length is 15 residues. V lost 1 base to trimming and J lost 6 bases; unmatched junction nucleotides: 6. The CDR3 protein is CASSLGDRVSAEAFF. As DNA, the CDR3 is TGTGCCAGCAGCTTAGGGGACAGGGTCTCAGCTGAAGCTTTCTTT.

V gene TRBV5-1 combines with J gene TRBJ2-1; 8 bases align to TRBD2. The trim removed 4 bases at V and 8 bases at J, leaving 8 bases unmatched. CDR3 length: 14 residues. CDR1 and CDR2 from the germline V gene are SGHRS and YFSETQ. DNA for the CDR3: TGCGCCAGCAGCCCGGCGGGAGGATCCCATGAGCAGTTCTTC. Translation: CASSPAGGSHEQFF.

The J gene is TRBJ2-5, the V gene TRBV7-2; D gene ambiguous. CDR1 and CDR2 from the germline V gene are SGHTA and FQGNSA. V was cut by 2 bases and J by 4 bases, with 11 bases left in between. The CDR3 is 14 residues long. The CDR3 nucleotides are TGTGCCAGCAGCTTATTAGGGCGGTCAGAGACCCAGTACTTC. Amino acid sequence: CASSLLGRSETQYF.

This clonotype has just a few counts. The chain uses TRBV10-1 and TRBJ1-6; D gene ambiguous. The CDR3 is 14 amino acids. The V gene lost 2 bases and the J gene lost 7 bases, with 9 bases spanning the gap. The V gene's germline CDR1 is WNHNN and CDR2 SYGVQD (reference sequence). The CDR3: CASSENPINSPLHF. Written as DNA, the CDR3 is TGCGCCAGCAGTGAGAATCCCATAAATTCACCCCTCCACTTT.

DNA of the CDR3: TGCAGTGCTTGGGACAGGGGAAATGAGCAGTTCTTC. Protein: CSAWDRGNEQFF. V usage is TRBV20-1 and J usage is TRBJ2-1; 10 nucleotides match TRBD1. The CDR3 runs to 12 residues. V trimming: 5 bases; J trimming: 7 bases; junction bases outside the gene matches: 2. The V gene's germline CDR1 is DFQATT and CDR2 SNEGSKA (reference sequence).

This chain links TRBV5-1 with TRBJ2-3; D gene uncertain. Germline V gives CDR1 SGHRS, CDR2 YFSETQ. The CDR3 length is 14 residues. The ends were cut back, 0 bases at V and 2 bases at J, with 7 bases in the middle. CDR3 coding DNA: TGCGCCAGCAGCTTGGATGTACACACAGATACGCAGTATTTT. Translation: CASSLDVHTDTQYF. Supplemented by reference TRBV5-1 and TRBJ2-3, the full variable domain reads KAGVTQTPRYLIKTRGQQVTLSCSPISGHRSVSWYQQTPGQGLQFLFEYFSETQRNKGNFPGRFSGRQFSNSRSEMNVSTLELGDSALYLCASSLDVHTDTQYFGPGTRLTVL.

This chain links TRBV10-3 with TRBJ2-5; no clear D gene. Germline lookup yields CDR1 ENHRY and CDR2 SYGVKD. V shed 10 bases and J shed 0 bases, with 12 bases lying between them. The CDR3 has 13 residues. The CDR3 region is CATQRGNQETQYF. CDR3 DNA: TGTGCCACCCAACGCGGCAACCAAGAGACCCAGTACTTC.

This clonotype turned up a few times. The CDR3 protein is CASSLAPTSRSDTQYF. The CDR3 DNA follows: TGTGCCAGCAGCTTAGCCCCGACTAGTCGTTCTGATACGCAGTATTTT. The chain recombines TRBV7-2 with TRBJ2-3; weak D call: TRBD2 (6 bases). The CDR3 totals 16 residues. The germline V gene has CDR1 SGHTA and CDR2 FQGNSA. Trimming shortened V by 0 bases and J by 6 bases, and 16 bases separated the two germline ends.

This clonotype appeared a single time. The J gene is TRBJ1-5, the V gene TRBV18; the D is unclear. CDR1 is KGHSH, CDR2 LQKENI, per germline. The CDR3 length is 13 residues. V lost 3 bases and J lost 7, with 10 bases in between. The CDR3 spells CASSPGVAQPQHF. The CDR3 DNA reads TGTGCCAGCTCACCTGGGGTTGCGCAGCCCCAGCATTTT. The variable domain in full, with the rest retrieved from reference TRBV18 and TRBJ1-5, is NAGVMQNPRHLVRRRGQEARLRCSPMKGHSHVYWYRQLPEEGLKFMVYLQKENIIDESGMPKERFSAEFPKEGPSILRIQQVVRGDSAAYFCASSPGVAQPQHFGDGTRLSIL.

The genes are TRBV24-1 and TRBJ2-1; the D gene is possibly TRBD2 (6 bases). Trimming removed 1 base at V and 8 bases at J, with 17 bases between. Germline lookup yields CDR1 KGHDR and CDR2 SFDVKD. The CDR3 is made up of 16 amino acids. This CDR3 is CATSDFGGLEGDEQFF. For the CDR3, the DNA is TGTGCCACCAGTGATTTCGGGGGATTAGAGGGTGATGAGCAGTTCTTC.

This clonotype was recorded a few times. The chain carries TRBV24-1 and TRBJ2-1; a weak D match, TRBD2 (5 bases). The CDR3 contains 13 residues. The V gene lost 4 bases and the J gene lost 7 bases, with 10 bases spanning the gap. The germline gives CDR1 KGHDR, CDR2 SFDVKD. For the CDR3, the DNA is TGTGCCACCAGTGACCCCGGACTTAATGAGCAGTTCTTC. Its translation is CATSDPGLNEQFF.

The chain couples TRBV5-1 to TRBJ2-5; D could derive from TRBD1 or TRBD2 (5 bases each). The CDR3 loop spans 13 amino acids. In germline, CDR1 is SGHRS, CDR2 YFSETQ. V gave up 4 bases and J gave up 4 bases, with 11 bases separating them. The CDR3 is CASSNEGSETQYF. The CDR3 region has the DNA TGCGCCAGCAGCAATGAGGGGTCAGAGACCCAGTACTTC. Looking up the rest from reference TRBV5-1 and TRBJ2-5 gives the full variable domain: KAGVTQTPRYLIKTRGQQVTLSCSPISGHRSVSWYQQTPGQGLQFLFEYFSETQRNKGNFPGRFSGRQFSNSRSEMNVSTLELGDSALYLCASSNEGSETQYFGPGTRLLVL.

This clonotype was observed a handful of times. This chain uses TRBV6-1 with TRBJ1-6; a possible D gene is TRBD1 (6 bases). The CDR3 is made up of 13 amino acids. Deletions cut 7 bases from V and 10 bases from J, with 14 bases between. The V gene's germline CDR1 is MNHNS and CDR2 SASEGT. CDR3 coding DNA: TGTGCCAGCAACCGGGGGGCAAGGTCACCCCTCCACTTT. It codes for CASNRGARSPLHF.

This clonotype has more than one count but fewer than ten. The chain employs TRBV5-1 and TRBJ1-2; D remains ambiguous. The length of the CDR3 is 13 residues. The ends were cut back, 1 base at V and 6 bases at J, with 10 bases in the middle. CDR1 SGHRS and CDR2 YFSETQ come from the germline V gene. In DNA, the CDR3 is TGCGCCAGCAGCTTGCTAGGGTCGGATGGCTACACCTTC. It codes for CASSLLGSDGYTF. Filled out from reference TRBV5-1 and TRBJ1-2, the complete variable domain reads KAGVTQTPRYLIKTRGQQVTLSCSPISGHRSVSWYQQTPGQGLQFLFEYFSETQRNKGNFPGRFSGRQFSNSRSEMNVSTLELGDSALYLCASSLLGSDGYTFGSGTRLTVV.

This clonotype was seen more than once but under ten times. The chain is built from TRBV29-1 and TRBJ2-3, with a weak D call TRBD1 (6 bases). This CDR3 comprises 13 residues. The germline V and J ends were trimmed by 7 bases and 2 bases, with 13 bases remaining between them. Germline-derived CDR1 and CDR2 are SQVTM and ANQGSEA. Here the CDR3 reads CSAQGRNTDTQYF. As DNA, the CDR3 is TGCAGCGCACAGGGACGAAACACAGATACGCAGTATTTT.

The sample holds a few counts of this clonotype. V is TRBV5-1 and J is TRBJ2-4; 13 bases fit TRBD2. CDR3 length equals 14 residues. Germline CDR1 is SGHRS and CDR2 is YFSETQ. V dropped 4 bases and J dropped 7; count of bases not matched to a gene: 2. The CDR3 DNA follows: TGCGCCAGCAGCGGGACTAGCGGGACCAACATTCAGTACTTC. As protein: CASSGTSGTNIQYF.

The chain joins TRBV6-5 to TRBJ2-3; D remains unclear. The CDR3 is made up of 12 amino acids. Germline V lookup: CDR1 MNHEY, CDR2 SVGAGI. The germline V and J ends were trimmed by 8 bases and 0 bases, with 6 bases remaining between them. The CDR3 nucleotides read TGTGCCAGCCAGAGCAGCACAGATACGCAGTATTTT. This translates into CASQSSTDTQYF.